This T cell receptor (beta chain) was captured in a study of blood T cells in healthy people across ages. A second PCR, run for about 7 to 11 cycles, used a sample-barcoded 5' primer plus a J-beta primer mix. TCRdb itself ran the 5' RACE reads through MiXCR, one entry per CDR3 protein. The data show approximately 1.5 million distinct CDR3 sequences, with approximately 43% seen just once and around 4% held by the top ten. This clonotype was counted many times. The ends were cut back, 1 base at V and 0 bases at J, with 7 bases in the middle. The CDR3 is 15 amino acids. This TCR came from a woman aged 18-35 years in good health. Source material: blood. J is TRBJ2-1 and V is TRBV12-3 or TRBV12-4, with D perhaps TRBD2 (6 bases). The CDR3 protein is CASSLGGDSYNEQFF. The CDR3, as DNA: TGTGCCAGCAGTTTAGGGGGGGACTCCTACAATGAGCAGTTCTTC.